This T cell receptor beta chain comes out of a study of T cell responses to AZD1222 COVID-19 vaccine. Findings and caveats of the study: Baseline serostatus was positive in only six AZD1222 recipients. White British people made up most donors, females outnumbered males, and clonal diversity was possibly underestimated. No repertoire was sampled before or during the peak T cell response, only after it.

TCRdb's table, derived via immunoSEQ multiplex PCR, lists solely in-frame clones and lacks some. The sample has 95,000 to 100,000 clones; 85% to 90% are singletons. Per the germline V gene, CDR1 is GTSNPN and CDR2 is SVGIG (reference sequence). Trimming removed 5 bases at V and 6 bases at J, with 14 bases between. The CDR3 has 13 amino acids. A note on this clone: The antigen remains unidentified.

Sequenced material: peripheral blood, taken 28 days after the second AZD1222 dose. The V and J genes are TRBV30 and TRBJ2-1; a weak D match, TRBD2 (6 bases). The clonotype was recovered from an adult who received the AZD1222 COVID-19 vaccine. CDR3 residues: CAWARGGVNEQFF. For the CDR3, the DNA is TGTGCCTGGGCCCGAGGAGGGGTCAATGAGCAGTTCTTC.